This T cell receptor (beta chain) was retrieved from a study of cytomegalovirus exposure and HLA in healthy donors. Study-level information: The roughly 120 million unique TCR beta sequences, from about 190 million T cells, were found by an earlier analysis.

13 Jbeta primers and 60 Vbeta primers were used for the PCR. The table came from immunoSEQ multiplex PCR; TCRdb's copy has only in-frame clones and leaves some out. The sample has about 90,000 clones, around 78% seen once. As to this clone: The antigen is undetermined.

Looked up from germline, CDR1 is LGHNA and CDR2 is YNFKEQ. The CDR3 is made up of 15 amino acids. V lost 0 bases and J 2 bases, leaving 11 bases between the germline ends. Findings and caveats of the study: In a later analysis, at a false discovery rate of 0.05, over 15,000 TCR beta sequences matched HLA alleles. Associated with cytomegalovirus, according to the listing, were approximately 160 TCR beta chains. Highest at DRB1 and lowest at HLA-C, TCR association rates differed among HLA loci in a later analysis.

V and J are TRBV4-2 and TRBJ2-7; D gene uncertain. This TCR was sampled from a woman between 35 and 50 years old in good health and CMV-seropositive. Sequences were obtained from PBMCs. CDR3 in amino acids: CASSQDPNIAYEQYF. Here the CDR3 DNA reads TGTGCCAGCAGCCAAGATCCCAATATAGCCTACGAGCAGTACTTC.